The TCR beta chain described here comes from a study of chemoradiotherapy in HPV16-positive cancers. Broader study findings: For HPV16-positive patients, expanding HPV-responsive T cells associated with longer recurrence-free survival.

Libraries were prepared by immunoSEQ multiplex PCR; TCRdb keeps only in-frame clonotypes and omits some of them. The sample has several thousand clones; over 70% are singletons. The CDR3 covers 18 residues. V lost 1 base, J lost 0 bases, and 15 bases lay in between. Germline loops: CDR1 SGHVS, CDR2 FNYEAQ. As to this clone: As yet, its antigen is unknown.

This clonotype was sampled from a human donor with HPV-associated anogenital cancer. The genes are TRBV7-6 and TRBJ1-4; D perhaps matches TRBD1 (5 bases). This sample comprised tumor tissue, obtained from a patient who underwent chemoradiotherapy. The CDR3 loop is CASSLEGRASATNEKLFF. CDR3 bases: TGTGCCAGCAGCTTAGAGGGGAGGGCGTCAGCAACTAATGAAAAACTGTTTTTT. Full variable domain (outside the CDR3, taken from reference TRBV7-6 and TRBJ1-4): GAGVSQSPRYKVTKRGQDVALRCDPISGHVSLYWYRQALGQGPEFLTYFNYEAQQDKSGLPNDRFSAERPEGSISTLTIQRTEQRDSAMYRCASSLEGRASATNEKLFFGSGTQLSVL.